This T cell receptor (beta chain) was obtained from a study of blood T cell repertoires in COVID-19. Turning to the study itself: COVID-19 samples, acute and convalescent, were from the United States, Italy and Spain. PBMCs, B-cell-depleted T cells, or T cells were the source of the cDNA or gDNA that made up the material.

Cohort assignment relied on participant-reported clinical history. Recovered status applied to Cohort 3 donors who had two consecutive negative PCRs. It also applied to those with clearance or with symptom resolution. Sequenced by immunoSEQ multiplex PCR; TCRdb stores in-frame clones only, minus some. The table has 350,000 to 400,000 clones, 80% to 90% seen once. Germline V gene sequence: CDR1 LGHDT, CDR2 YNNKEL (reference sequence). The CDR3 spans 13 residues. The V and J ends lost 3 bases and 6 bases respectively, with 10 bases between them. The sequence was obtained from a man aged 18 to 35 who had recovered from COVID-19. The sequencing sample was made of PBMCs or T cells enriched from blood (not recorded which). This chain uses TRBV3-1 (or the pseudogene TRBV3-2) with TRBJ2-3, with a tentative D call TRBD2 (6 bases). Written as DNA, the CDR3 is TGTGCCAGCAGCCATTCGGGGGATGATACGCAGTATTTT. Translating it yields CASSHSGDDTQYF.